The sequence of this T cell receptor (beta chain) was determined in a study of beta chain features in type 1 diabetes. Reverse transcribing all isolated RNA meant expressed TCRB transcripts were sequenced. The assay was immunoSEQ multiplex PCR, and TCRdb's table has in-frame clones only and misses some. This table holds nearly 350,000 clones, 9.3% found once. Study observations and caveats: A moderate, significant TCRB CDR3 shortening appeared in type 1 diabetes across four CD4+ subsets. Patients and controls would be equally affected if PCR favored shorter templates.

After removal of 0 bases from V and 3 bases from J, the junction contained 13 bases not matched to a gene. The CDR3 contains 18 residues. Germline CDR1 reads SGHRS; CDR2 reads YFSETQ. Donors underwent one heparinised blood draw, about 120 mL on average. Each of the CD4+ naive, central memory, regulatory and stem cell-like memory populations was sorted via CD45RO/CCR7/CD25/CD127/CD95/CD27. This clone was detected a few times. Its antigen is undetermined. The chain is built from TRBV5-1 and TRBJ2-3, with TRBD1 matching over 7 bases. This sequence was found in a man aged 25-45 years with type 1 diabetes. The sequenced sample consisted of central memory CD4+ T cells from blood. The CDR3 nucleotides are TGCGCCAGCAGCTTGGGGGAATTGACAGGGAAACGTACAGATACGCAGTATTTT. As protein: CASSLGELTGKRTDTQYF.